This entry lists 2 T cell receptor beta chains sequenced from one sample in a study of CD8 T cells in Susac syndrome. An input of about 0.45 to 1 ug of RNA was subjected to reverse transcription using random hexamers. Using its own MiXCR run on the immunoSEQ multiplex PCR reads, TCRdb lists one record per CDR3 protein. The table lists 110,000 or so distinct CDR3 sequences, around 92% of them singletons, with roughly 0.088% in the top ten. What was sequenced was CD4+ T cells from PBMCs. These receptors were taken from a human donor with multiple sclerosis.

J is TRBJ1-5 and V is TRBV6-5; D is unclear. CDR1 is MNHEY and CDR2 is SVGAGI in the germline V gene. Trimming stripped 8 bases from V and 3 bases from J, with 11 bases between. The CDR3 covers 13 residues. CDR3 sequence reads: CASRRAVNQPQHF. In nucleotides, the CDR3 is TGTGCCAGCCGAAGGGCCGTCAATCAGCCCCAGCATTTT.

This sequence joins TRBV4-2 and TRBJ2-6, with TRBD1 matching over 7 bases. The J segment lost 1 base and the V segment lost 4 bases, leaving 1 base of the junction unmatched. The CDR3 contains 15 residues. Germline CDR1 reads LGHNA; CDR2 reads YNFKEQ. The DNA for the CDR3 is TGTGCCAGCAGCCCGACAGGGTCTGGGGCCAACGTCCTGACTTTC. It codes for CASSPTGSGANVLTF.